The rows below give T cell receptor beta chains drawn from one sample of a study of immune cell composition in non-small cell lung cancer. The assay was immunoSEQ multiplex PCR, and TCRdb's table has in-frame clones only and misses some. The table has approximately 5,000 clones, less than 75% seen once. The material sequenced was non-adjacent lung tissue. The receptors come from a human donor with non-small cell lung cancer. Both conserved end residues are part of each CDR3. The D gene is left open where the match is weak. For some rows the clone size is stated as once, few or many, or as a class when expanded; others skip it.

d_call | j_call | v_call | clone_size | cdr3_aa | cdr3_nt
TRBD1 | TRBJ2-3 | TRBV9 | NA | CASSVDLRQGTQYF | TGTGCCAGCAGCGTGGACCTCCGACAGGGCACGCAGTATTTT
NA | TRBJ1-2 | TRBV18 | NA | CASSPGGHGYTF | TGTGCCAGCTCACCGGGGGGGCATGGCTACACCTTC
TRBD1 | TRBJ2-5 | TRBV11-2 | NA | CASSRGPGGAETQYF | TGTGCCAGCAGCCGAGGGCCAGGGGGCGCTGAGACCCAGTACTTC
TRBD1 | TRBJ1-5 | TRBV27 | NA | CASSLFSTGGGNQPQHF | TGTGCCAGCAGTTTATTTTCGACAGGGGGAGGCAATCAGCCCCAGCATTTT
NA | TRBJ2-7 | TRBV6-5 | NA | CASSPRYGGYEQYF | TGTGCCAGCAGCCCACGGTACGGAGGATACGAGCAGTACTTC
NA | TRBJ1-1 | TRBV27 | NA | CASSSGINTEAFF | TGTGCCAGCAGTTCGGGGATAAACACTGAAGCTTTCTTT
TRBD2 | TRBJ2-5 | TRBV7-2 | NA | CASSLEARGGWETQYF | TGTGCCAGCAGCTTAGAGGCCCGGGGGGGCTGGGAGACCCAGTACTTC
TRBD2 | TRBJ2-2 | TRBV6-6 | NA | CASSYGTSVSGELFF | TGTGCCAGCAGTTACGGGACTAGCGTATCCGGGGAGCTGTTTTTT
NA | TRBJ1-6 | TRBV11-1 | NA | CASSSPGMSSPLHF | TGTGCCAGCAGCTCTCCAGGGATGAGTTCACCCCTCCACTTT
NA | TRBJ1-6 | TRBV4-2 | NA | CASSQFLAVSSYNSPLHF | TGTGCCAGCAGCCAATTTTTGGCGGTAAGCTCCTATAATTCACCCCTCCACTTT
NA | TRBJ2-5 | TRBV30 | once | CAWSTGQSGRETQYF | TGTGCCTGGAGTACAGGACAGTCGGGCCGGGAGACCCAGTACTTC
NA | TRBJ1-6 | TRBV5-4 | few | CASSPQSSYNSPLHF | TGTGCCAGCAGCCCCCAGAGCTCCTATAATTCACCCCTCCACTTT
NA | TRBJ2-5 | TRBV6-6 | NA | CASSYNTWTQYF | TGTGCCAGCAGTTATAACACGTGGACCCAGTACTTC
NA | TRBJ2-2 | TRBV7-3 | NA | CASSIKSDTGELFF | TGTGCCAGCAGCATAAAAAGCGACACCGGGGAGCTGTTTTTT
TRBD2 | TRBJ2-1 | TRBV25-1 | NA | CASSKLRGEKFF | TGTGCCAGCAGCAAACTCCGGGGGGAAAAGTTCTTC
NA | TRBJ1-2 | TRBV6-1 | NA | CASSESGQYYGYTF | TGTGCCAGCAGTGAATCAGGACAGTACTATGGCTACACCTTC
NA | TRBJ1-5 | TRBV4-1 | NA | CASSQDRWQVNQPQHF | TGCGCCAGCAGCCAAGATCGGTGGCAGGTCAATCAGCCCCAGCATTTT
TRBD1 | TRBJ1-2 | TRBV5-5 | few | CASSLDGQGRYGYTF | TGTGCCAGCAGCTTGGATGGACAGGGGCGCTATGGCTACACCTTC
NA | TRBJ1-1 | TRBV23-1 | few | CASSQRSPGPGRTEAFF | TGCGCCAGCAGTCAAAGGTCCCCCGGGCCGGGAAGAACTGAAGCTTTCTTT
NA | TRBJ2-7 | TRBV6-6 | NA | CASRPRHGAYEQYF | TGTGCCAGCAGGCCAAGACATGGAGCCTACGAGCAGTACTTC
NA | TRBJ2-7 | TRBV28 | few | CASIGPFSYEQYF | TGTGCCAGCATCGGACCTTTCAGCTACGAGCAGTACTTC
TRBD1 | TRBJ1-4 | TRBV7-8 | NA | CASSFRGRGEKLFF | TGTGCCAGCAGCTTCAGGGGGCGGGGTGAAAAACTGTTTTTT
NA | TRBJ2-5 | TRBV11-2 | NA | CASSLITGSAQETQYF | TGTGCCAGCAGCCTAATCACAGGTTCCGCACAAGAGACCCAGTACTTC
NA | TRBJ2-5 | TRBV15 | NA | CATSKDTSQIFQETQYF | TGTGCCACCAGCAAGGACACATCCCAAATTTTCCAAGAGACCCAGTACTTC
NA | TRBJ2-5 | TRBV18 | NA | CASSPENDRETQYF | TGTGCCAGCTCACCAGAGAACGACAGAGAGACCCAGTACTTC
NA | TRBJ2-7 | TRBV4-3 | NA | CASSQDHSQRYEQYF | TGCGCCAGCAGCCAAGATCACAGTCAGCGCTACGAGCAGTACTTC
NA | TRBJ2-7 | TRBV27 | NA | CASSLTRLRTHEQYF | TGTGCCAGCAGTTTAACGAGACTTCGGACCCACGAGCAGTACTTC
TRBD2 | TRBJ2-1 | TRBV5-1 | NA | CASSLQVSSGDTFRSEQFF | TGCGCCAGCAGCTTGCAGGTATCTAGCGGGGATACATTTCGCAGTGAGCAGTTCTTC
TRBD1 | TRBJ2-5 | TRBV5-8 | NA | CASSLKGAQRETQYF | TGTGCCAGCAGCTTGAAGGGGGCGCAAAGGGAGACCCAGTACTTC
NA | TRBJ1-5 | TRBV19 | NA | CASSIGTTQPQHF | TGTGCCAGTAGTATAGGAACGACTCAGCCCCAGCATTTT
TRBD1 | TRBJ1-6 | TRBV30 | few | CAWSDRGRRSPLHF | TGTGCCTGGAGTGACAGGGGGCGAAGGTCACCCCTCCACTTT
TRBD2 | TRBJ2-2 | TRBV7-9 | few | CASSYPRLAGSSGELFF | TGTGCCAGCAGCTATCCTAGGCTAGCGGGGTCTTCCGGGGAGCTGTTTTTT
NA | TRBJ1-3 | TRBV27 | NA | CASSSTPSLYSGNTIYF | TGTGCCAGCAGCAGTACCCCCAGTTTATACTCTGGAAACACCATATATTTT
NA | TRBJ2-2 | TRBV18 | once | CASSPMGRWLRTGELFF | TGTGCCAGCTCACCCATGGGACGGTGGTTGAGGACCGGGGAGCTGTTTTTT
NA | TRBJ1-2 | TRBV4-1 | few | CASSQIQGYYGYTF | TGCGCCAGCAGCCAAATTCAGGGTTACTATGGCTACACCTTC
NA | TRBJ1-2 | TRBV18 | once | CASSLGRYGYTF | TGTGCCAGCTCACTCGGACGCTATGGCTACACCTTC
TRBD1 | TRBJ1-2 | TRBV5-1 | NA | CASSVDRDYGYTF | TGCGCCAGCAGCGTCGACAGGGACTATGGCTACACCTTC
NA | TRBJ2-1 | TRBV5-4 | NA | CASSFMGTPSYNEQFF | TGTGCCAGCAGCTTCATGGGGACCCCATCCTACAATGAGCAGTTCTTC
NA | TRBJ1-6 | TRBV19 | few | CASKGDYNSPLHF | TGTGCCAGTAAAGGAGACTATAATTCACCCCTCCACTTT